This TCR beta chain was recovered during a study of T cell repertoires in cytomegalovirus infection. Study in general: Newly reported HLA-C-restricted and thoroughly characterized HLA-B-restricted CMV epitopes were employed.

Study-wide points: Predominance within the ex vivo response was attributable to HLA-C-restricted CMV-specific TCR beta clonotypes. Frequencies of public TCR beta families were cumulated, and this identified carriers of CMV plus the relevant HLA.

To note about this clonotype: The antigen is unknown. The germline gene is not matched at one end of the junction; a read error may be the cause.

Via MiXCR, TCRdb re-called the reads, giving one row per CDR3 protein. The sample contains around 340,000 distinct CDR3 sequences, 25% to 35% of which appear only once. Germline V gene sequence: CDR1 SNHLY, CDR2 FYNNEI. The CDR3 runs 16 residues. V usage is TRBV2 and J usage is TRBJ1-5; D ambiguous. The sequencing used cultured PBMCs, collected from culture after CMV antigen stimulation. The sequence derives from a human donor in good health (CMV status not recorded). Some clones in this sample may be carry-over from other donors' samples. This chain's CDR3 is CASSGPALYSNHPQHF. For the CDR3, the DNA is TGTGCCAGCAGTGGGCCAGCCCTATATAGCAATCATCCCCAGCATTTT.